Listed here are 10 T cell receptor beta chains from one sample, sequenced in a study of T cell repertoires in cytomegalovirus infection. TCRdb passed the reads through MiXCR, listing each CDR3 protein once. The sample includes roughly 230,000 distinct CDR3 sequences, about 15% seen only once; the top ten take approximately 44%. The sequencing input was CD8+ T cells from PBMCs. Every receptor here comes from a human donor in good health (CMV status not recorded). Some clones in this sample may be carry-over from other donors' samples.

This clonotype has a handful of counts. This chain joins TRBV7-9 and TRBJ2-7; D is ambiguous. Germline CDR1 SEHNR, CDR2 FQNEAQ (reference sequence). V gave up 3 bases and J gave up 6 bases, with 12 bases separating them. This CDR3 is 13 amino acids long. CDR3 region: CASSLDVSGEQYF. CDR3 coding DNA: TGTGCCAGCAGCTTGGACGTATCGGGCGAGCAGTACTTC.

The rearrangement uses TRBV2 and TRBJ2-2; no firm D call. This CDR3 region has 12 residues. Trimming pared 7 bases from V and 4 bases from J, leaving 7 bases between. Germline CDR1 is SNHLY and CDR2 is FYNNEI. Written as DNA, the CDR3 is TGTGCCAGCACCAGCACCACCGGGGAGCTGTTTTTT. Its protein is CASTSTTGELFF.

In this sample, this clonotype turned up many times. The J gene is TRBJ1-6, the V gene TRBV28; no reliable D call. This CDR3 region has 13 residues. Germline loops: CDR1 MDHEN, CDR2 SYDVKM. Trimming shortened V by 8 bases and J by 6 bases, and 11 bases separated the two germline ends. The DNA for the CDR3 is TGTGCCAGCCAAACCCCTAGTAATTCACCCCTCCACTTT. It encodes CASQTPSNSPLHF.

This clonotype was counted only a few times. The CDR3 protein is CASSQPGQGITGELFF. The CDR3 region has the DNA TGCGCCAGCAGCCAACCGGGACAGGGAATCACCGGGGAGCTGTTTTTT. The rearrangement joins TRBV4-1 to TRBJ2-2, with TRBD1 matching over 9 bases. CDR1 is MGHRA, CDR2 YSYEKL, per germline. The CDR3 is 16 amino acids. Trimming removed 2 bases from V and 4 bases from J; junction bases left unmatched: 5.

In its sample, this clonotype was seen many times. V usage is TRBV4-1 and J usage is TRBJ2-1, with 10 bases lining up with TRBD2. Trimming removed 4 bases from V and 3 bases from J; junction bases left unmatched: 12. This CDR3 is built from 18 residues. From germline, CDR1 is MGHRA and CDR2 YSYEKL. In DNA form, the CDR3 reads TGCGCCAGCAGCCGACTGATACCCGGGACTAGCGACTACAATGAGCAGTTCTTC. The encoded protein is CASSRLIPGTSDYNEQFF.

V usage is TRBV19 and J usage is TRBJ1-4; TRBD1 agrees at 7 bases. Per germline, CDR1 LNHDA and CDR2 SQIVND (reference sequence). V lost 5 bases, J lost 0 bases, and 3 bases stayed unmatched. The CDR3 is 15 amino acids. In nucleotides, the CDR3 is TGTGCCAGTAGTGCGACAGGGACAACTAATGAAAAACTGTTTTTT. This encodes CASSATGTTNEKLFF.

This sequence joins TRBV6-6 and TRBJ2-7, with TRBD1 matching 9 bases. CDR3 length: 13 amino acids. The germline gives CDR1 MNHNY, CDR2 SVGAGI (reference sequence). V lost 5 bases to trimming and J lost 5 bases; unmatched junction nucleotides: 4. The CDR3 nucleotides are TGTGCCAGCAGTCAGGACAGGGGTAACGAGCAGTACTTC. Residues: CASSQDRGNEQYF.

This clonotype has more than one count but fewer than ten. The V call is TRBV27, the J call TRBJ1-6; D is ambiguous. CDR3 length equals 14 residues. The germline V gene has CDR1 MNHEY and CDR2 SMNVEV (reference sequence). V was pared by 6 bases and J by 9 bases, with 15 bases between. The CDR3 loop reads CASSSRGIFSPLHF. CDR3 sequence (DNA): TGTGCCAGCAGCTCGCGAGGGATTTTTTCACCCCTCCACTTT.

This chain joins TRBV14 and TRBJ1-1, with D hard to call. The CDR3 runs to 14 residues. Germline V gene sequence: CDR1 SGHDN, CDR2 FVKESK. The germline V and J ends were trimmed by 0 bases and 5 bases, with 10 bases remaining between them. The CDR3 DNA reads TGTGCCAGCAGCCAAGATGGATACGGGACTGAAGCTTTCTTT. This translates into CASSQDGYGTEAFF.

This sequence joins TRBV11-2 and TRBJ2-5; D gene unclear. CDR3 length: 17 residues. Per the germline V gene, CDR1 is SGHAT and CDR2 is FQNNGV. V shed 5 bases and J shed 2 bases, with 21 bases lying between them. The CDR3 reads CASSQHFVLTIQETQYF. The CDR3 nucleotides read TGTGCCAGCAGCCAACACTTTGTACTTACTATACAAGAGACCCAGTACTTC.